The next 28 T cell receptor beta chains were all read from a single sample in a study of T cell repertoires in cytomegalovirus infection. Each CDR3 protein is one row after TCRdb ran MiXCR on the reads. The sample has 160,000 or so distinct CDR3 sequences, under 20% seen once; the top ten hold over 15%. The sequencing sample was made of CD8+ T cells from PBMCs. Source of these receptors: a human donor in good health (CMV status not recorded). Some clones in this sample may be carry-over from other donors' samples.

This clonotype has more than one count but fewer than ten. The chain is built from TRBV6-2 or TRBV6-3 and TRBJ1-5; maybe TRBD1 (5 bases). From germline, CDR1 is MNHEY and CDR2 SVGEGT. The germline V and J ends were trimmed by 2 bases and 6 bases, with 8 bases remaining between them. This CDR3 has 13 amino acids. The CDR3 region has the DNA TGTGCCAGCAGTTACGGGGCGACTCAGCCCCAGCATTTT. Translating gives CASSYGATQPQHF.

This clonotype has just a few counts. The chain combines TRBV7-2 with TRBJ2-4; TRBD1 or TRBD2 may be the D gene (5 bases each). Trimming left V 1 base short and J 0 bases short, with 10 bases between. CDR1 SGHTA and CDR2 FQGNSA come from the germline V gene. The CDR3 runs 16 residues. The CDR3 protein is CASSLGDREAKNIQYF. As DNA, the CDR3 is TGTGCCAGCAGCTTAGGGGACCGAGAAGCCAAAAACATTCAGTACTTC.

This chain joins TRBV28 and TRBJ2-7, with TRBD2 matching over 8 bases. Trimming took 11 bases from V and 4 from J; bases not matched to a gene: 10. CDR1 and CDR2 from the germline V gene are MDHEN and SYDVKM. The CDR3 runs to 13 residues. CDR3 region: CALGGEMRYEQYF. The CDR3 DNA reads as TGTGCCCTCGGGGGGGAGATGAGGTACGAGCAGTACTTC.

In its sample, this clonotype was seen a few times. The gene calls are TRBV7-2 and TRBJ1-2; unclear D gene. The CDR3 is made up of 15 amino acids. The germline gives CDR1 SGHTA, CDR2 FQGNSA. V was pared by 0 bases and J by 2 bases, with 10 bases between. The CDR3 DNA reads as TGTGCCAGCAGCTTAGCGGGATACAGAAACTATGGCTACACCTTC. Its protein is CASSLAGYRNYGYTF.

This chain uses TRBV12-3 or TRBV12-4 with TRBJ1-1; 7 nucleotides align to TRBD1. CDR3 length equals 13 residues. V shed 5 bases and J 12 bases; nucleotides not matched to a gene: 12. DNA for the CDR3: TGTGCCAGCAGTCCTTCCCCGCCACAGGGGTCTTTCTTT. Its protein is CASSPSPPQGSFF.

The chain employs TRBV6-5 and TRBJ2-5; D unclear. The germline V gene has CDR1 MNHEY and CDR2 SVGAGI. Deletions cut 0 bases from V and 4 bases from J, with 6 bases between. CDR3 length: 13 residues. CDR3 sequence: CASSYSPLETQYF. The CDR3, as DNA: TGTGCCAGCAGTTACTCTCCGCTAGAGACCCAGTACTTC.

The V call is TRBV6-8, the J call TRBJ2-7; D is ambiguous. Trimming removed 0 bases at V and 3 bases at J, with 6 bases between. This CDR3 comprises 13 residues. Germline CDR1 reads MNHGY; CDR2 reads SAAAGT. The CDR3 spells CASSYSTDYEQYF. CDR3 DNA sequence: TGTGCCAGCAGTTACTCGACGGACTACGAGCAGTACTTC.

This clonotype occurred a few times. The CDR3: CASSLAVAGDTYEQYF. CDR3 sequence (DNA): TGTGCCAGCAGCTTAGCCGTAGCGGGAGATACCTACGAGCAGTACTTC. This rearrangement joins TRBV7-2 to TRBJ2-7, with TRBD2 identical over 9 bases. Germline V gives CDR1 SGHTA, CDR2 FQGNSA. The CDR3 has 16 amino acids. With V trimmed by 0 bases and J by 2 bases, 5 bases remained unmatched.

The V and J genes are TRBV4-3 and TRBJ2-1; 7 bases match TRBD2. V was pared by 0 bases and J by 4 bases, with 12 bases of the junction left unmatched. The CDR3 runs to 18 residues. Germline V gene lookup returns CDR1 LGHNA and CDR2 YSLEER. In nucleotides, the CDR3 is TGCGCCAGCAGCCAAGATATAGTGGGAGGGAGGGTGTACAATGAGCAGTTCTTC. Its protein product is CASSQDIVGGRVYNEQFF.

This chain connects TRBV6-2 or TRBV6-3 to TRBJ2-5, with 14 bases lining up with TRBD2. This CDR3 is built from 18 residues. V was pared by 6 bases and J by 5 bases, with 14 bases of the junction left unmatched. Germline CDR1 reads MNHEY; CDR2 reads SVGEGT. CDR3 sequence reads: CASRRGLAGARVSETQYF. The CDR3 DNA follows: TGTGCCAGCAGAAGGGGACTAGCGGGGGCCCGGGTGTCGGAGACCCAGTACTTC.

The gene calls are TRBV7-4 and TRBJ1-2; TRBD1 aligns across 9 bases. V trimming: 4 bases; J trimming: 6 bases; junction bases outside the gene matches: 12. Germline V gene lookup returns CDR1 SGHVT and CDR2 SQSDAQ. This CDR3 is built from 16 residues. The DNA for the CDR3 is TGTGCCAGCAGCTCTAGCCGCGGGACAGGGTCTGATGGCTACACCTTC. It specifies CASSSSRGTGSDGYTF.

A few counts support this clonotype. The chain carries TRBV6-4 and TRBJ1-3; D perhaps matches TRBD1 (5 bases). Germline V gene lookup returns CDR1 MRHNA and CDR2 SNTAGT. The CDR3 extends over 17 amino acids. V shed 2 bases and J shed 0 bases, with 14 bases lying between them. CDR3 nucleotides: TGTGCCAGCAGTGACACTACTCGGGGACGCTCTGGAAACACCATATATTTT. Translation gives CASSDTTRGRSGNTIYF.

The table lists this clonotype with a few counts. This chain joins TRBV12-3 or TRBV12-4 and TRBJ2-3; D gene uncertain. The CDR3 covers 13 residues. The germline V and J ends were trimmed by 8 bases and 3 bases, with 12 bases remaining between them. The CDR3 region is CASGLEVTDTQYF. DNA of the CDR3: TGTGCCAGCGGATTAGAAGTTACAGATACGCAGTATTTT.

The table lists this clonotype with a few counts. The chain is built from TRBV20-1 and TRBJ2-2; 9 bases map to TRBD1. CDR1 and CDR2 from the germline V gene are DFQATT and SNEGSKA (reference sequence). Losses at the gene ends were 3 bases for V and 3 bases for J; bases not matched to a gene: 5. This CDR3 region has 15 residues. CDR3 in amino acids: CSARPGQGYTGELFF. The CDR3 DNA follows: TGCAGTGCTAGGCCGGGACAGGGTTACACCGGGGAGCTGTTTTTT.

The chain uses TRBV2 and TRBJ2-1; 8 bases agree with TRBD1. This CDR3 is 14 amino acids long. V trimming: 10 bases; J trimming: 10 bases; junction bases outside the gene matches: 15. Per the germline V gene, CDR1 is SNHLY and CDR2 is FYNNEI. CDR3 sequence reads: CATLGKTGAGEQFF. The CDR3 bases are TGTGCCACCCTAGGAAAGACAGGGGCCGGGGAGCAGTTCTTC.

The gene calls are TRBV6-6 and TRBJ2-3; D is possibly TRBD1 or TRBD2 (5 bases each). Germline V lookup: CDR1 MNHNY, CDR2 SVGAGI (reference sequence). Trimming took 6 bases from V and 5 from J, leaving 12 bases between them. The CDR3 contains 13 residues. Here the CDR3 DNA reads TGTGCCAGCAGCGGTCTTGGGGGAGATACGCAGTATTTT. Encoded protein: CASSGLGGDTQYF.

CDR3 amino acids: CASSQSRQGVYEQYF. The CDR3 region has the DNA TGCGCCAGCAGCCAAAGCCGACAGGGTGTTTACGAGCAGTACTTC. This chain links TRBV4-3 with TRBJ2-7, with 7 nucleotides matching TRBD1. The V segment lost 2 bases and the J segment 4 bases; nucleotides outside the gene matches: 8. CDR1 is LGHNA and CDR2 is YSLEER in the germline V gene. This CDR3 contains 15 residues.

This chain connects TRBV6-5 to TRBJ2-3; no reliable D call. In germline, CDR1 is MNHEY, CDR2 SVGAGI. V gave up 10 bases and J gave up 8 bases, with 13 bases separating them. The CDR3 runs to 11 residues. The CDR3 DNA sequence: TGTGCCACCGTCCGAAGGGCTACGCAGTATTTT. Protein sequence: CATVRRATQYF.

This clonotype has a handful of counts. J is TRBJ1-4 and V is TRBV6-2 or TRBV6-3, with 7 bases matching TRBD1. The germline CDR1 and CDR2 sequences are MNHEY and SVGEGT. The V gene end was trimmed by 2 bases and the J gene end by 3 bases; junction bases not matched to a gene: 6. The CDR3 runs to 16 residues. The CDR3 spells CASSYTRQGANEKLFF. CDR3 DNA: TGTGCCAGCAGTTACACCAGACAGGGAGCTAATGAAAAACTGTTTTTT.

This clonotype was seen a few times. V is TRBV7-8 and J is TRBJ2-7; D might be TRBD1 or TRBD2, each matching 5 bases. Trimming took off 5 bases at V and 1 base at J, with 21 bases between the two ends. Germline V gene data show CDR1 as SGHVS and CDR2 as FQNEAQ. This CDR3 comprises 17 residues. In DNA, the CDR3 is TGTGCCAGCAGCCCTACCCCACTAGGGGAGATATCCTACGAGCAGTACTTC. Amino acid sequence: CASSPTPLGEISYEQYF.

This clonotype was detected many times. This chain joins TRBV27 and TRBJ2-6, with no clear D. Germline V CDR1 and CDR2: MNHEY, SMNVEV (reference sequence). The ends were cut back, 3 bases at V and 0 bases at J, with 3 bases in the middle. The CDR3 loop spans 14 amino acids. The CDR3 bases are TGTGCCAGCAGTTTTTCCTCTGGGGCCAACGTCCTGACTTTC. Translated, it gives CASSFSSGANVLTF.

The CDR3 sequence is CASSLEQGRKTQYF. CDR3 DNA sequence: TGTGCCAGCAGCTTAGAGCAGGGTCGGAAGACCCAGTACTTC. J is TRBJ2-5 and V is TRBV7-9; the D gene is possibly TRBD1 (5 bases). Trimming took off 1 base at V and 6 bases at J, with 12 bases between the two ends. The CDR3 totals 14 residues. The germline CDR1 and CDR2 sequences are SEHNR and FQNEAQ (reference sequence).

In its sample, this clonotype was seen a few times. The rearrangement uses TRBV6-1 and TRBJ1-1; 8 nucleotides line up with TRBD1. V lost 6 bases, J lost 6 bases, and 6 bases stayed unmatched. Per the germline V gene, CDR1 is MNHNS and CDR2 is SASEGT. This CDR3 has 13 amino acids. This chain's CDR3 is CASRPQGAAEAFF. DNA for the CDR3: TGTGCCAGCAGGCCTCAGGGGGCGGCTGAAGCTTTCTTT.

The rearrangement joins TRBV9 to TRBJ2-1, with TRBD2 matching 9 bases. The J segment lost 1 base and the V segment lost 0 bases, leaving 8 bases of the junction unmatched. The germline V gene encodes CDR1 SGDLS and CDR2 YYNGEE. This CDR3 region has 18 residues. Written as DNA, the CDR3 is TGTGCCAGCAGCGTAGCCGTTAGCGGGAGTGTGTCCTACAATGAGCAGTTCTTC. This sequence encodes CASSVAVSGSVSYNEQFF.

This clonotype was detected a few times. The CDR3 nucleotides are TGTGCCAGCAGCCAAGATTATGGAGACACCGGGGAGCTGTTTTTT. Its translation: CASSQDYGDTGELFF. V usage is TRBV4-2 and J usage is TRBJ2-2; D gene uncertain. The CDR3 sequence is 15 residues long. V was pared by 0 bases and J by 3 bases, with 8 bases between. Germline CDR1 reads LGHNA; CDR2 reads YNFKEQ.

The V and J genes are TRBV12-3 or TRBV12-4 and TRBJ1-3; D gene unclear. V was shortened by 6 bases and J by 4 bases, with 7 bases between the two germline ends. CDR3 length: 12 amino acids. The chain's CDR3 is CASSPFGNTIYF. CDR3 bases: TGTGCCAGCAGCCCCTTCGGAAACACCATATATTTT.

The chain links TRBV7-2 to TRBJ2-7, with 12 bases lining up with TRBD2. The V gene end was trimmed by 6 bases and the J gene end by 5 bases; junction bases not matched to a gene: 14. The CDR3 covers 17 residues. Germline V CDR1 and CDR2: SGHTA, FQGNSA. CDR3 sequence: CASSQDLAGGPGNEQYF. In nucleotides, the CDR3 is TGTGCCAGCAGTCAAGATCTAGCGGGAGGGCCCGGGAACGAGCAGTACTTC.

Note on this clonotype: At one boundary the junction diverges from the germline segment, which might be a read error. The V call is TRBV6-4, the J call TRBJ2-7; D is ambiguous. CDR3 length equals 13 residues. The germline CDR1 and CDR2 sequences are MRHNA and SNTAGT. CDR3 sequence: CDSSESSSYEQYF. DNA for the CDR3: TGTGACAGCAGTGAATCAAGTTCCTACGAGCAGTACTTC.